The entry that follows covers one T cell receptor (beta chain) sequence. This receptor's antigen is unknown. There are no base qualities to consult, and no much larger clone falls within one base. The data derive from a study of shared clonotypes between healthy human individuals (dated by TCRdb to about 2020). Study-level background: Three men and two women, aged 18 to 49 years, made up the cohort. For each donor, three plates each were used for CD4 naive and CD4 memory, two plates were used for CD8 naive, and one plate was used for CD8 memory. To increase sequencing depth and limit assay-specific biases, TCR repertoire library preparation and sequencing were carried out by different laboratories using diverse techniques. Leukapheresis yielded between about 0.8 and 8.9 billion PBMCs per donor. To estimate repertoire size and how much clonotype sharing occurs between individuals, the study deeply sequenced the blood TCR repertoires of five healthy adults.

Donors were healthy HIV-negative adults with no recently reported acute infections or vaccinations. Every donor was a Caucasian adult living in Nashville, Tennessee, USA. CD4+ T cells were enriched by magnetic negative selection, after which naive cells were positively selected on CD45RA and the negative fraction was taken as the memory subset. After blood collection by leukapheresis, PBMCs were isolated using Ficoll-Histopaque density gradient centrifugation and then cryopreserved in the vapor phase of liquid nitrogen. Analytical flow cytometry was used to check the purity and quantity of each magnetically sorted T cell population. From each sorted fraction, genomic DNA was isolated and quantified by UV absorbance on a Nanodrop 2000c. The CDR3 holds 15 amino acids from the cysteine to the phenylalanine. Just CDR3 DNA is preserved here, 45 bases in frame from base 1. The junction shows trimming of 6 bases on V and 3 bases on J, and the gene matches do not reach 7 bases of it. From the germline V gene, CDR1 is MNHEY and CDR2 is SVGAGI.

TCR CDR3 regions were amplified from genomic DNA by multiplex PCR using the deep immunoSEQ assay. For each cell subset, the extracted genomic DNA was distributed evenly across all wells of several immunoSEQ 96-well plates, and each plate served as one replicate. For sorted subsets, each replicate PCR was loaded with about 0.2 ug genomic DNA, equivalent to about 33,000 T cell genomes. Purified libraries were measured with a Qubit 3.0 fluorometer, size-checked on a Bioanalyzer 2100, and measured again with the KAPA Library Quantification kit. A separate single-read 150-cycle Illumina NextSeq 550 flow cell was used to sequence each immunoSEQ 96-well plate. From the authors' description of their analysis: The immunoSEQ output contained only junctional sequences without quality scores, so filtering could not match that applied to full-length reads. Sequences were annotated with PyIR, a Python wrapper for IgBLAST v1.9, using IMGT germline references to assign V/J genes and CDR3. Reads with weak V/J assignments (E-value above 1e-6), missing CDR3, stop codons, out-of-frame junctions, or ambiguous translated residues were removed. A V3J clonotype was defined by an identical inferred V gene, J gene, and CDR3 amino acid sequence. Percentage overlap between repertoires was computed as shared unique clonotypes divided by the size of the smaller repertoire. Repertoire richness was assessed with RTK rarefaction, the Chao1 estimator, and Recon v2.1 estimates of unobserved clonotypes. Generation probabilities for all TCRbeta clonotypes obtained by the gDNA method from several donors were computed using OLGA. TCRdb holds this immuneACCESS table with in-frame rearrangements only. Some clones are missing; in checked studies, unresolved V genes explain under half, and the rest has no known cause. The V and J calls and clone size come from that table; D and trimming were worked out from the DNA. The sample table records approximately 1,500,000 clones; over 95% of these occur just once. Jointly, the top ten make up roughly 1.2% of the sample.

Here is what the overall study found, with its caveats: Approximately 5% of naive CD4, 3.5% of naive CD8, 2.3% of memory CD4, and 0.35% to 0.5% of memory CD8 clonotypes were shared across a few donors. Pairwise subsampling led to the expectation that sequencing depth would affect the degree of clonotype sharing among donors. Incomplete sequencing was indicated by rarefaction of sorted-subset datasets, despite the large sequencing depth. The genetic and exposure-history diversity represented was limited by the small number of donors. Estimated clonotype richness was generally larger for naive than for memory subsets. Sampling was restricted to blood, and TCR repertoires in tissues likely differ from the TCR repertoires found in blood. Clonotypes shared by all four sorted-subset donors showed higher generation probabilities than non-shared clonotypes.

The sequence came from a man aged 25 to 45 in good health. The rearrangement joined TRBV6-5 to TRBJ1-2; TRBD1 fits 10 bases in the junction. Sample: naive CD4+ T cells sorted from blood. The cell subset or site label on this specimen signifies: CD45RA+ positively selected. The CDR3 corresponds to CASSRPGTGDYGYTF. In nucleotide form, the sequence is TGTGCCAGCAGCCGTCCCGGGACAGGGGACTATGGCTACACCTTC.